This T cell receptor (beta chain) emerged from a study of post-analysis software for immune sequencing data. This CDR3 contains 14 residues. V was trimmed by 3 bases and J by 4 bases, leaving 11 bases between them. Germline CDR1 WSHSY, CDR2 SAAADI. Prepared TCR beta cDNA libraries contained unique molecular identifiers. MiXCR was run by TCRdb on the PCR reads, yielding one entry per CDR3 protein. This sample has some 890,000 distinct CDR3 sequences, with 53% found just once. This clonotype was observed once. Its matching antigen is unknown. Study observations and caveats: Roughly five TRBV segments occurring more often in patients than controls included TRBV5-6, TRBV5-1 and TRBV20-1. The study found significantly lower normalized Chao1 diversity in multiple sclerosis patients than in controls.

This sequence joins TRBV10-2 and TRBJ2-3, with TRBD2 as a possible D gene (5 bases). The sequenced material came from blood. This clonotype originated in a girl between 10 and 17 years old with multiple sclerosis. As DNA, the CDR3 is TGCGCCAGCAGTGATCCCGGACTTTCAGATACGCAGTATTTT. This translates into CASSDPGLSDTQYF.